What follows are 4 T cell receptor beta chains derived from one specimen sequenced in a study of blood T cells in healthy people across ages. Next came a second PCR, run for roughly 6 to 11 cycles, which used a sample-barcoded 5' primer along with a J-beta primer mix. One entry per CDR3 protein results from TCRdb running MiXCR on the 5' RACE reads. This table has about 800,000 distinct CDR3 sequences, 25% appearing once. This same sample was also taken into another study, of T cells of mothers and their children.

The sequencing sample was made of blood. These receptors were taken from a boy between 10 and 17 years old in good health.

V and J are TRBV7-2 and TRBJ2-3; D not resolved. The CDR3 has 15 amino acids. Per the germline V gene, CDR1 is SGHTA and CDR2 is FQGNSA. The V and J ends lost 0 bases and 1 base respectively, with 8 bases between them. The CDR3 loop reads CASSLASQRTDTQYF. The CDR3 nucleotides are TGTGCCAGCAGCTTAGCGAGCCAGCGCACAGATACGCAGTATTTT.

The rearrangement joins TRBV30 to TRBJ2-5; 10 nucleotides agree with TRBD1. Germline V lookup: CDR1 GTSNPN, CDR2 SVGIG (reference sequence). The CDR3 has 13 residues. Trimming removed 3 bases from V and 5 bases from J; junction bases left unmatched: 3. The CDR3 DNA reads as TGTGCCTGGAGGGACAGGGGGGAGGAGACCCAGTACTTC. Residues: CAWRDRGEETQYF.

The gene calls are TRBV18 and TRBJ2-1, with 10 bases that match TRBD1. This CDR3 has 14 amino acids. J gave up 8 bases and V 6 bases, and 7 bases lay outside the gene matches. Germline V gives CDR1 KGHSH, CDR2 LQKENI. Here the CDR3 DNA reads TGTGCCAGCTCTCGGGACAGGGGATTAGATGAGCAGTTCTTC. This codes for CASSRDRGLDEQFF.

Details on this clonotype: The junction departs from the called germline gene at one end, perhaps through a read error. V and J are TRBV9 and TRBJ2-1, with D unresolved. The germline CDR1 and CDR2 sequences are SGDLS and YYNGEE. This CDR3 region has 15 residues. The CDR3 region is CASSYEYNLYNEKFF. Written as DNA, the CDR3 is TGTGCCAGCAGTTACGAGTATAATCTTTACAATGAGAAGTTCTTC. Together with reference TRBV9 and TRBJ2-1, the CDR3 gives the full variable domain: DSGVTQTPKHLITATGQRVTLRCSPRSGDLSVYWYQQSLDQGLQFLIQYYNGEERAKGNILERFSAQQFPDLHSELNLSSLELGDSALYFCASSYEYNLYNEKFFGPGTRLTVL.